The 11 T cell receptor beta chains below come from one sample, sequenced in a study of cytomegalovirus exposure and HLA in healthy donors. With 60 Vbeta and 13 Jbeta primers, the PCR was carried out. Sequencing used immunoSEQ multiplex PCR; TCRdb keeps in-frame clones, though not all of them. In total, the table holds tens of thousands of clones. The source material was PBMCs. These receptors all come from a woman aged 40 to 50 in good health and CMV-seropositive.

J is TRBJ1-2 and V is TRBV6-4; 7 bases map to TRBD1. V was pared by 2 bases and J by 8 bases, with 11 bases of the junction left unmatched. Germline-derived CDR1 and CDR2 are MRHNA and SNTAGT. The CDR3 consists of 15 residues. CDR3 in amino acids: CASSDEPGQRDGYTF. CDR3 nucleotides: TGTGCCAGCAGTGACGAGCCGGGACAGCGAGACGGCTACACCTTC.

The V gene is TRBV5-6, the J gene TRBJ2-1, with TRBD2 matching 7 bases. Germline-derived CDR1 and CDR2 are SGHDT and YYEEEE. This CDR3 is built from 16 residues. The V gene end was trimmed by 4 bases and the J gene end by 3 bases; junction bases not matched to a gene: 10. As DNA, the CDR3 is TGTGCCAGCAGCGTTCCCGCGGGGGTTTTCTACAATGAGCAGTTCTTC. This codes for CASSVPAGVFYNEQFF.

The chain links TRBV6-4 to TRBJ2-7, with TRBD1 matching over 7 bases. The germline gives CDR1 MRHNA, CDR2 SNTAGT. This CDR3 has 13 amino acids. Germline trimming cut 3 bases from V and 9 bases from J; bases unmatched to any gene: 8. CDR3 amino acids: CASSEVQGQSQYF. In DNA, the CDR3 is TGTGCCAGCAGTGAGGTGCAGGGACAGTCGCAGTACTTC.

The CDR3 spells CASSGPGTSGRETDTQYF. CDR3 sequence (DNA): TGTGCCAGCAGCGGGCCCGGGACTAGCGGGAGAGAAACAGATACGCAGTATTTT. The chain joins TRBV11-2 to TRBJ2-3; 14 bases line up with TRBD2. The CDR3 is 18 residues long. J gave up 3 bases and V 5 bases, and 10 bases lay outside the gene matches. CDR1 SGHAT and CDR2 FQNNGV come from the germline V gene.

As to this clone: Compared with germline, one end of the junction differs, possibly owing to a read error. Other nucleotide sequences in the sample specify the same CDR3. The V gene is TRBV4-2, the J gene TRBJ2-7; 12 nucleotides agree with TRBD2. Germline V gives CDR1 LGHNA, CDR2 YNFKEQ. The CDR3 consists of 14 residues. CDR3 region: CASSQDSLAGGPYF. The DNA for the CDR3 is TGTGCCAGCAGCCAAGACTCCCTAGCGGGGGGGCCGTACTTT.

V usage is TRBV5-1 and J usage is TRBJ1-1; D is perhaps TRBD1 (5 bases). The CDR3 loop spans 15 amino acids. Trimming pared 1 base from V and 5 bases from J, leaving 15 bases between. Germline CDR1 SGHRS, CDR2 YFSETQ. This CDR3 reads CASSLFSPGPTEAFF. CDR3 in DNA: TGCGCCAGCAGCTTGTTTTCCCCAGGGCCAACTGAAGCTTTCTTT.

The genes are TRBV7-3 and TRBJ2-3; 11 bases align to TRBD2. The CDR3 consists of 15 residues. Per germline, CDR1 SGHTA and CDR2 FQGTGA. Trimming took 5 bases from V and 9 from J; bases not matched to a gene: 10. The chain's CDR3 is CASSPSASGGSTQYF. The CDR3 region has the DNA TGTGCCAGCAGCCCTTCTGCTAGCGGGGGGAGCACGCAGTATTTT.

The CDR3 sequence: CASSGGCPPGLAGNEQYF. In nucleotides, the CDR3 is TGCGCCAGCAGTGGAGGGTGCCCACCGGGACTAGCGGGAAACGAGCAGTACTTC. The V call is TRBV10-1, the J call TRBJ2-7; 13 positions match TRBD2. The CDR3 consists of 18 residues. CDR1 is WNHNN and CDR2 is SYGVQD in the germline V gene (reference sequence). The ends lost 4 bases at V and 5 bases at J; junction bases unmatched: 14.

The chain combines TRBV5-8 with TRBJ1-1, with D perhaps matching TRBD1 (6 bases). This CDR3 comprises 15 residues. The germline V gene has CDR1 SGHTS and CDR2 YDEGEE. Trimming removed 4 bases from V and 2 bases from J, with 15 bases in between. CDR3: CASSRSRTANTEAFF. The CDR3 DNA reads TGTGCCAGCAGCCGGTCCAGGACAGCCAACACTGAAGCTTTCTTT.

This chain connects TRBV25-1 to TRBJ1-4; TRBD1 matches 10 bases. The V gene's germline CDR1 is MGHDK and CDR2 SYGVNS. V shed 6 bases, J shed 4 bases, and the junction held 2 bases outside the gene matches. The CDR3 has 14 residues. DNA of the CDR3: TGTGCCAGCAGCCGGACAGGGGGTAATGAAAAACTGTTTTTT. It is translated as CASSRTGGNEKLFF.

Turning to this clone: The same CDR3 is also encoded by other DNA sequences in this sample. CDR3: CASSNGGAGETQYF. For the CDR3, the DNA is TGTGCCAGCAGCAACGGGGGGGCCGGAGAGACCCAGTACTTC. This chain links TRBV7-3 with TRBJ2-5, with 8 bases identical to TRBD2. CDR1 is SGHTA, CDR2 FQGTGA, per germline. CDR3 length equals 14 residues. V gave up 5 bases and J gave up 4 bases; unmatched junction bases: 6.